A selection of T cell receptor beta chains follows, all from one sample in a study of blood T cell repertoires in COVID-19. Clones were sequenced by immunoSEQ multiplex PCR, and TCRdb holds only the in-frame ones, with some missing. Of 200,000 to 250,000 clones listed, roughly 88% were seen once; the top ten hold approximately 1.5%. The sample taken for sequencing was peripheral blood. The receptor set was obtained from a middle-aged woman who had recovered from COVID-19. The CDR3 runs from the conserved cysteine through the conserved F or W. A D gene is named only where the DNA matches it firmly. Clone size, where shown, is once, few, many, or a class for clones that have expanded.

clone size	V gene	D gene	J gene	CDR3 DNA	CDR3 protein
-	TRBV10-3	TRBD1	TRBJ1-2	TGTGCCATCAGTGAGTCCCTGACAGGGGCTAATGGCTACACCTTC	CAISESLTGANGYTF
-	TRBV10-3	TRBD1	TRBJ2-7	TGTGCCGCCGGTGCCGGGACAGGATCCTACGAGCAGTACTTC	CAAGAGTGSYEQYF
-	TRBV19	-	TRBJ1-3	TGTGCCAGTAGTATTGGCAGAAGGACTGGGGGAAACACCATATATTTT	CASSIGRRTGGNTIYF
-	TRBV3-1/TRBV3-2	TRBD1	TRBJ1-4	TGTGCCAGCAGCCGAGGGGGACAGCGTAATGAAAAACTGTTTTTT	CASSRGGQRNEKLFF
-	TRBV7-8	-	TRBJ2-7	TGTGCCAGCCTACTAACTAGTCACTCCAGCGAGCAGTACTTC	CASLLTSHSSEQYF
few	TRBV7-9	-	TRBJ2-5	TGTGCCAGCAGCCGGGCAGGGATCGAGACCCAGTACTTC	CASSRAGIETQYF
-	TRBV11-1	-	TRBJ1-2	TGTGCCAGCGCCTTAGGTGAGAACTATGGCTACACCTTC	CASALGENYGYTF
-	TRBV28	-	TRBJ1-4	TGTGCCAGCAGTCTCGCGGACGGGAGGGAAAAACTGTTTTTT	CASSLADGREKLFF
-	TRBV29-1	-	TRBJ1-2	TGCAGCATTGCCGGACAAGGCCATGGCTACACCTTC	CSIAGQGHGYTF
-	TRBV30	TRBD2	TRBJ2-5	TGTGCCTGGAGTAGCGGGGGGGCCCTGGGAGAGACCCAGTACTTC	CAWSSGGALGETQYF
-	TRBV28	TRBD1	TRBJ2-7	TGTGCCAGCAGCTCTTACAGGGGCTCCTACGAGCAGTACTTC	CASSSYRGSYEQYF
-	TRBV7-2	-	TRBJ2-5	TGTGCCAGTGCGTTCGATGTGGAGACCCAGTACTTC	CASAFDVETQYF
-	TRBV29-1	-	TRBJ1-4	TGCAGCGTTGAAGACGGAGGCAGTAGGGAAAAACTGTTTTTT	CSVEDGGSREKLFF
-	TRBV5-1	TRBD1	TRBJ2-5	TGCGCCAGCAGCTATTCTTTTGACAGGGGTTCTGGGGAGACCCAGTACTTC	CASSYSFDRGSGETQYF
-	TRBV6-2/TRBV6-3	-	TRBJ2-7	TGTGCCAGCAGTTACTCGATTGGAGTAGGGGGTCCATCAACTGACTACGAGCAGTACTTC	CASSYSIGVGGPSTDYEQYF
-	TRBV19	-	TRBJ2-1	TGTGCCAGTAGCGGCAGGACCTACAATGAGCAGTTCTTC	CASSGRTYNEQFF
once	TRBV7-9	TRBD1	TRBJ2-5	TGTGCCAGCAGCTTATGGGGACAGGGGCCCCGGGAGACCCAGTACTTC	CASSLWGQGPRETQYF
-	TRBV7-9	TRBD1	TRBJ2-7	TGTGCCAGCAGCTTAGGGTGGGACAGCCGGCCAAATAACGAGCAGTACTTC	CASSLGWDSRPNNEQYF
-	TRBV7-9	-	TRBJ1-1	TGTGCCAGCAGCATTATGCTACAGGGTACCCCTGAAGCTTTCTTT	CASSIMLQGTPEAFF
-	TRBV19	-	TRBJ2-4	TGTGCCAGTAGGGCGTTGGGGGGAAACATTCAGTACTTC	CASRALGGNIQYF
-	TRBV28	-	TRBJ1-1	TGTGCCAGCAGTTTTCTTGGCGGGAACTCTGAAGCTTTCTTT	CASSFLGGNSEAFF
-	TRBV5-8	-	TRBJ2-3	TGTGCCAGCAGCACGCGGGACAGCAGCACAGATACGCAGTATTTT	CASSTRDSSTDTQYF
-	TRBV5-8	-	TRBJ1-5	TGTGCCAGCAGCTTGGGTTTTGGCAGACATAGCAATCAGCCCCAGCATTTT	CASSLGFGRHSNQPQHF
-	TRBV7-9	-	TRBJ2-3	TGTGCCAGCACCGTACAGGCAGATACGCAGTATTTT	CASTVQADTQYF
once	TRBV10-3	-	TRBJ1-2	TGTGCCATTTCAGACGGGTCGGGGGGCTACACCTTC	CAISDGSGGYTF
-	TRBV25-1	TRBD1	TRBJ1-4	TGTGCCAGCAGTGACGCAGGGGGCGTTAATGAAAAACTGTTTTTT	CASSDAGGVNEKLFF
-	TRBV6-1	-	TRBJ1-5	TGTGCCAGCAGTGAAGCAACTCATCAGCCCCAGCATTTT	CASSEATHQPQHF
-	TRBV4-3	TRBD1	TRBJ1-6	TGCGCCAGCAGCCACGACAGGGGGCTCAATTCACCCCTCCACTTT	CASSHDRGLNSPLHF
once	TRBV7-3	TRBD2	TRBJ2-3	TGTGCCAGCAGCTCCAACGGGGGGGCTAGCACAGATACGCAGTATTTT	CASSSNGGASTDTQYF
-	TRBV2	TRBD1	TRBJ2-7	TGTGCCAGCCGGGACAGGGTTCCCGAGCAGTACTTC	CASRDRVPEQYF
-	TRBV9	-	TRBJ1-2	TGTGCCAGCAGCGTGGCAGGGGCGGGCTACACCTTC	CASSVAGAGYTF
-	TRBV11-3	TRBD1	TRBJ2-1	TGTGCCAGCAGCTTAGATGGGAGACAGGGGCCCTACAATGAGCAGTTCTTC	CASSLDGRQGPYNEQFF
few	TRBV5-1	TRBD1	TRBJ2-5	TGCGCCAGCAGCTTATACAGGGGGAGCCAAGAGACCCAGTACTTC	CASSLYRGSQETQYF
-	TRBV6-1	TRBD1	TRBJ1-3	TGTGCCAGCAGTGAACAGGGGGCGCAGAACACCATATATTTT	CASSEQGAQNTIYF
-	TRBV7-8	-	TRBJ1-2	TGTGCCAGCAGCTTAGCGCCAGGGCGCTATGGCTACACCTTC	CASSLAPGRYGYTF
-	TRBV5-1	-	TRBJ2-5	TGCGCCAGCAGCTTGGTACTAGGGGAGACCCAGTACTTC	CASSLVLGETQYF
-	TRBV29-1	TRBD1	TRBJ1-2	TGCAGCGTCTTTGGGGACAGGAGTTTGGATGGCTACACCTTC	CSVFGDRSLDGYTF
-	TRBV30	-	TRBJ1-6	TGTGCCTGGAGTGCGGGGGGTACCGATAATTCACCCCTCCACTTT	CAWSAGGTDNSPLHF
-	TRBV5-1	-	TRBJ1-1	TGCGCCAGCAGACTAGCTATGAACACTGAAGCTTTCTTT	CASRLAMNTEAFF
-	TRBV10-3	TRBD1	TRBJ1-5	TGTGCCACCCGACAGGGTGGAGAACAGCCCCAGCATTTT	CATRQGGEQPQHF
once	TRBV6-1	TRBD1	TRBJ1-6	TGTGCCAGCAGTGAAAGGCTAATGGCAGGGGGCAGGGATTCACCCCTCCACTTT	CASSERLMAGGRDSPLHF
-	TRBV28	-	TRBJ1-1	TGTGCCAGCAGTGATGGCGGGAAGAACACTGAAGCTTTCTTT	CASSDGGKNTEAFF
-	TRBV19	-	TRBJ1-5	TGTGCCAGTAGTACCCTGGGGGGTAACAGCAATCAGCCCCAGCATTTT	CASSTLGGNSNQPQHF
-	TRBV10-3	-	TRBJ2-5	TGTGCCATCAGTGAGTCAACTAGCCCACCAGAGACCCAGTACTTC	CAISESTSPPETQYF
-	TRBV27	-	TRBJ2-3	TGTGCCAGCAGTTTATCCAGCGCCACAGATACGCAGTATTTT	CASSLSSATDTQYF
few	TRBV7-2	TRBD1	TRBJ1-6	TGTGCCAGCAGCTACGGAGGACAGGGGGGTAATTCACCCCTCCACTTT	CASSYGGQGGNSPLHF
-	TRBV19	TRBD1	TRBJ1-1	TGTGCCAGTAGTATACAGACAGGGCACACTGAAGCTTTCTTT	CASSIQTGHTEAFF
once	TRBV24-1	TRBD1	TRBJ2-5	TGTGCCAGCAGGGACAGCCAAGAGACCCAGTACTTC	CASRDSQETQYF
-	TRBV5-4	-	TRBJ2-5	TGTGCCAGCAGCCCCGGAAGCGTCGAGACCCAGTACTTC	CASSPGSVETQYF
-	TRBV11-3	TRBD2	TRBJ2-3	TGTGCCAGCAGCACCGGACTAGCGGGAGATACGCAGTATTTT	CASSTGLAGDTQYF
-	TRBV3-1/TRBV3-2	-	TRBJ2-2	TGTGCCAGCAGCCAACAGACTGACACCGGGGAGCTGTTTTTT	CASSQQTDTGELFF
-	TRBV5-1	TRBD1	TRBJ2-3	TGCGCCAGCAGCCAGGGACAGGAAACAGATACGCAGTATTTT	CASSQGQETDTQYF
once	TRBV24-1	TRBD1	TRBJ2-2	TGTGCCACCAGTGACTGGGACAGGGGGACCGGGGAGCTGTTTTTT	CATSDWDRGTGELFF